A single sample is the source of the 20 T cell receptor beta chains below, sequenced in a study of T cells in localized non-small cell lung cancer. Assay used: immunoSEQ multiplex PCR; TCRdb lists only in-frame clones, some missing. The table includes more than 15,000 clones, about 85% detected once. Sample: peripheral blood, taken before any cancer treatment. The source of these receptors is a male donor older than 55 with stage I lung adenocarcinoma.

This chain uses TRBV19 with TRBJ2-4; no firm D call. V was pared by 0 bases and J by 0 bases, with 6 bases between. The CDR3 totals 15 residues. The germline gives CDR1 LNHDA, CDR2 SQIVND (reference sequence). The CDR3 protein is CASSIDPLAKNIQYF. CDR3 DNA: TGTGCCAGTAGTATAGACCCGCTAGCCAAAAACATTCAGTACTTC.

This clone was detected once. The rearrangement uses TRBV7-2 and TRBJ1-5; 7 positions match TRBD1. V was pared by 5 bases and J by 5 bases, with 3 bases of the junction left unmatched. This CDR3 spans 13 amino acids. Germline CDR1 reads SGHTA; CDR2 reads FQGNSA. The CDR3 DNA is TGTGCCAGCAGCCGGACAGGTGATCAGCCCCAGCATTTT. Residues: CASSRTGDQPQHF.

The rearrangement uses TRBV19 and TRBJ1-5; tentative D call: TRBD1 (5 bases). Per germline, CDR1 LNHDA and CDR2 SQIVND (reference sequence). This CDR3 comprises 14 residues. V dropped 1 base and J dropped 8 bases, with 12 bases sitting between them. The CDR3, as DNA: TGTGCCAGTAGTATAGCCAGGGCCGAAAAGCCCCAGCATTTT. Amino acids: CASSIARAEKPQHF.

Comment on this clone: Relative to the germline gene, one junction end is altered; a read error may explain this. The V gene is TRBV28, the J gene TRBJ2-5, with D maybe TRBD2 (7 bases). Germline V gene sequence: CDR1 MDHEN, CDR2 SYDVKM. The CDR3 has 15 amino acids. CDR3 in amino acids: CANSAGRGLGETQYF. Here the CDR3 DNA reads TGTGCCAACAGTGCGGGGAGGGGGTTGGGAGAGACCCAGTACTTC.

The chain uses TRBV27 and TRBJ1-2; D is ambiguous. V was trimmed by 3 bases and J by 7 bases, leaving 12 bases between them. The CDR3 length is 13 residues. Germline CDR1 is MNHEY and CDR2 is SMNVEV (reference sequence). CDR3 DNA sequence: TGTGCCAGCAGTTTGGGTGGAGTTGGTGGCTACACCTTC. This sequence encodes CASSLGGVGGYTF.

This chain connects TRBV7-6 to TRBJ2-1, with 11 positions matching TRBD2. The trim removed 5 bases at V and 9 bases at J, leaving 9 bases unmatched. The CDR3 runs 15 residues. CDR1 and CDR2 from the germline V gene are SGHVS and FNYEAQ. The CDR3 coding sequence is TGTGCCAGCAGCCACCGACTAGCGGGATTGGGTGAGCAGTTCTTC. It yields the protein CASSHRLAGLGEQFF.

The gene calls are TRBV7-9 and TRBJ1-2, with D unresolved. Deletions cut 1 base from V and 2 bases from J, with 5 bases between. The CDR3 runs to 13 residues. CDR1 is SEHNR, CDR2 FQNEAQ, per germline (reference sequence). The CDR3 here is CASSLEANYGYTF. The DNA of the CDR3 is TGTGCCAGCAGCTTAGAGGCAAACTATGGCTACACCTTC.

This clone was seen once. This rearrangement joins TRBV11-3 to TRBJ2-2; unclear D gene. The germline V gene encodes CDR1 SGHNT and CDR2 YENEEA. CDR3 length: 13 residues. V lost 4 bases, J lost 4 bases, and 7 bases lay in between. In nucleotides, the CDR3 is TGTGCCAGCAGCTCCCGCGGCACCGGGGAGCTGTTTTTT. This encodes CASSSRGTGELFF.

The V gene is TRBV10-3, the J gene TRBJ1-4; 10 bases are shared with TRBD1. V gave up 4 bases and J gave up 10 bases; unmatched junction bases: 6. The length of the CDR3 is 14 residues. CDR1 is ENHRY and CDR2 is SYGVKD in the germline V gene. The CDR3 here is CAISVGDRGGKLFF. In nucleotides, the CDR3 is TGTGCCATCAGTGTAGGGGACAGGGGCGGAAAACTGTTTTTT.

The chain has TRBV9 and TRBJ2-7, with 9 nucleotides matching TRBD1. V lost 4 bases and J lost 5; bases outside the gene matches: 7. From germline, CDR1 is SGDLS and CDR2 YYNGEE. CDR3 length: 14 amino acids. CDR3 in DNA: TGTGCCAGCAGCCTGGGACAGGGTGTGAACGAGCAGTACTTC. Amino acids: CASSLGQGVNEQYF.

The CDR3 is CASNSDRYEGTEAFF. CDR3 DNA: TGTGCCAGTAATTCGGACAGGTATGAGGGAACTGAAGCTTTCTTT. The chain recombines TRBV19 with TRBJ1-1; 7 positions match TRBD1. CDR1 is LNHDA, CDR2 SQIVND, per germline (reference sequence). CDR3 size: 15 residues. Trimming cost V 7 bases and J 5 bases; bases outside gene matches: 13.

This rearrangement joins TRBV28 to TRBJ1-1; D might be TRBD1 (5 bases). Germline V CDR1 and CDR2: MDHEN, SYDVKM. The CDR3 spans 14 residues. Trimming left V 10 bases short and J 0 bases short, with 15 bases between. The CDR3 reads CATTRGDLNTEAFF. The DNA for the CDR3 is TGTGCCACCACCCGGGGGGACTTGAACACTGAAGCTTTCTTT.

This rearrangement joins TRBV4-2 to TRBJ1-6; 9 bases are a match to TRBD1. From germline, CDR1 is LGHNA and CDR2 YNFKEQ. V lost 5 bases and J lost 8; bases outside the gene matches: 4. This CDR3 region has 14 residues. The CDR3 loop reads CASSNRQGDSPLHF. For the CDR3, the DNA is TGTGCCAGCAGCAATAGACAGGGGGATTCACCCCTCCACTTT.

The chain couples TRBV18 to TRBJ2-7, with 7 bases identical to TRBD1. V was pared by 3 bases and J by 2 bases, with 1 base of the junction left unmatched. Germline V gene lookup returns CDR1 KGHSH and CDR2 LQKENI. The CDR3 runs to 13 residues. CDR3 amino acids: CASSPGQPYEQYF. The CDR3 DNA is TGTGCCAGCTCACCGGGACAGCCCTACGAGCAGTACTTC. Looking up the rest from reference TRBV18 and TRBJ2-7 gives the full variable domain: NAGVMQNPRHLVRRRGQEARLRCSPMKGHSHVYWYRQLPEEGLKFMVYLQKENIIDESGMPKERFSAEFPKEGPSILRIQQVVRGDSAAYFCASSPGQPYEQYFGPGTRLTVT.

V is TRBV5-6 and J is TRBJ2-7, with D unclear. Trimming took off 4 bases at V and 0 bases at J, with 5 bases between the two ends. This CDR3 region has 12 residues. Germline V lookup: CDR1 SGHDT, CDR2 YYEEEE. DNA of the CDR3: TGTGCCAGCAGCCTGAGCTCCTACGAGCAGTACTTC. As protein: CASSLSSYEQYF.

V usage is TRBV6-1 and J usage is TRBJ2-6, with D uncertain. CDR3 length: 16 residues. CDR1 MNHNS and CDR2 SASEGT come from the germline V gene. Trimming took 0 bases from V and 2 from J, leaving 8 bases between them. CDR3 coding DNA: TGTGCCAGCAGTGAAGCCTCCCACGCTGGGGCCAACGTCCTGACTTTC. Protein product: CASSEASHAGANVLTF.

The J gene is TRBJ2-3, the V gene TRBV11-2; D is possibly TRBD2 (6 bases). Per germline, CDR1 SGHAT and CDR2 FQNNGV. V was trimmed by 5 bases and J by 2 bases, leaving 11 bases between them. This CDR3 is built from 14 residues. CDR3 in amino acids: CASSRGLSTDTQYF. In DNA, the CDR3 is TGTGCCAGCAGCCGCGGACTATCCACAGATACGCAGTATTTT.

The chain links TRBV2 to TRBJ2-7; D possibly corresponds to TRBD2 (5 bases). Per germline, CDR1 SNHLY and CDR2 FYNNEI. This CDR3 region has 15 residues. Deletions cut 4 bases from V and 4 bases from J, with 17 bases between. DNA for the CDR3: TGTGCCAGCAGTGTACGGGGAAACAAAAGATACGAGCAGTACTTC. Translating it yields CASSVRGNKRYEQYF.

This clone occurred a few times. The CDR3 spells CAWSEGWNEQYF. The CDR3 bases are TGTGCCTGGAGTGAAGGGTGGAACGAGCAGTACTTC. The rearrangement uses TRBV30 and TRBJ2-7; D is undetermined. Germline loops: CDR1 GTSNPN, CDR2 SVGIG (reference sequence). Trimming cost V 1 base and J 5 bases, with 9 bases left between them. This CDR3 has 12 residues.

This clone was found once. The chain employs TRBV7-6 and TRBJ2-3; no clear D. The germline V gene has CDR1 SGHVS and CDR2 FNYEAQ. This CDR3 has 12 residues. With 3 bases removed from V and 6 bases from J, the gap between germline ends came to 7 bases. The CDR3 region has the DNA TGTGCCAGCAGCTTCCCGGGCGATACGCAGTATTTT. This gives the protein CASSFPGDTQYF.